The 20 T cell receptor beta chains presented below share a single source sample, sequenced in a study of neurological immune-mediated disorders. Time point in this sample: longitudinal time-point 3. One entry per CDR3 protein, called by TCRdb with MiXCR from the 5' RACE reads. The table lists roughly 100,000 distinct CDR3 sequences, 11% of them singletons, with 2.5% to 4% in the top ten. The sample consisted of PBMCs. The receptors were sampled from a female donor with HTLV-1-associated myelopathy (HAM/TSP).

Ten or more counts support this clonotype. The chain joins TRBV6-2 or TRBV6-3 to TRBJ2-3; 7 nucleotides align to TRBD2. Trimming removed 6 bases from V and 2 bases from J; junction bases left unmatched: 5. This CDR3 has 14 amino acids. The germline gives CDR1 MNHEY, CDR2 SVGEGT. In nucleotides, the CDR3 is TGTGCCAGCAGGCGCGGGGGAGCCACAGATACGCAGTATTTT. Residues: CASRRGGATDTQYF.

This clonotype has a count of ten or more. The chain joins TRBV9 to TRBJ1-1, with a tentative D call TRBD1 (5 bases). Trimming took 2 bases from V and 0 from J, leaving 8 bases between them. Looked up from germline, CDR1 is SGDLS and CDR2 is YYNGEE. The CDR3 is 14 amino acids. CDR3 loop: CASSVDSMNTEAFF. The CDR3 region has the DNA TGTGCCAGCAGCGTCGACAGCATGAACACTGAAGCTTTCTTT.

In its sample, this clonotype was seen many times. The chain carries TRBV5-1 and TRBJ1-5, with D perhaps matching TRBD1 (5 bases). Trimming pared 2 bases from V and 8 bases from J, leaving 11 bases between. CDR1 and CDR2 from the germline V gene are SGHRS and YFSETQ. The CDR3 covers 13 residues. CDR3 nucleotide sequence: TGCGCCAGCAGCTTAGGGGTTGGGGAGCCCCAGCATTTT. It specifies CASSLGVGEPQHF.

This clonotype showed up many times. The V gene is TRBV20-1, the J gene TRBJ2-7, with 9 bases fitting TRBD1. Germline V gene lookup returns CDR1 DFQATT and CDR2 SNEGSKA (reference sequence). Germline trimming cut 1 base from V and 3 bases from J; bases unmatched to any gene: 4. The CDR3 sequence is 14 residues long. The CDR3 loop reads CSARGTGAIYEQYF. The CDR3 region has the DNA TGCAGTGCTAGAGGGACAGGGGCTATCTACGAGCAGTACTTC.

In this sample, this clonotype turned up many times. The chain has TRBV5-1 and TRBJ2-7, with TRBD1 matching 11 bases. The CDR3 covers 15 residues. Per the germline V gene, CDR1 is SGHRS and CDR2 is YFSETQ. J was trimmed by 6 bases and V by 4 bases; bases with no gene match: 9. CDR3 residues: CASSKAGTGGVEQYF. The DNA for the CDR3 is TGCGCCAGCAGCAAAGCCGGGACAGGGGGAGTCGAGCAGTACTTC.

The chain employs TRBV5-1 and TRBJ2-7; the match to TRBD1 covers 7 bases. Germline CDR1 is SGHRS and CDR2 is YFSETQ. This CDR3 comprises 15 residues. V trimming: 2 bases; J trimming: 2 bases; junction bases outside the gene matches: 7. The CDR3 bases are TGCGCCAGCAGCTTCTGGACAGGCATCACCTACGAGCAGTACTTC. Its translation: CASSFWTGITYEQYF.

This clonotype was picked up many times. J is TRBJ2-1 and V is TRBV5-1; unclear D gene. The CDR3 totals 15 residues. The germline CDR1 and CDR2 sequences are SGHRS and YFSETQ. V gave up 2 bases and J gave up 0 bases, with 9 bases separating them. The CDR3 coding sequence is TGCGCCAGCAGCTTAAGGCTGAGCTCCTACAATGAGCAGTTCTTC. Translated, it gives CASSLRLSSYNEQFF.

This CDR3 is CASSAGLAGGGQETQYF. The DNA for the CDR3 is TGCGCCAGCAGCGCGGGACTAGCGGGGGGTGGACAAGAGACCCAGTACTTC. The rearrangement joins TRBV5-1 to TRBJ2-5, with TRBD2 matching over 15 bases. From germline, CDR1 is SGHRS and CDR2 YFSETQ. V gave up 4 bases and J gave up 2 bases; unmatched junction bases: 6. This CDR3 has 17 amino acids.

In its sample, this clonotype was seen many times. The chain joins TRBV27 to TRBJ2-7; TRBD1 matches at 9 bases. Losses at the gene ends were 5 bases for V and 6 bases for J; bases not matched to a gene: 5. Per germline, CDR1 MNHEY and CDR2 SMNVEV (reference sequence). The CDR3 has 13 residues. The CDR3 sequence is CASSPGTGLEQYF. DNA of the CDR3: TGTGCCAGCAGTCCTGGGACAGGGCTCGAGCAGTACTTC.

This chain joins TRBV28 and TRBJ2-7; D is perhaps TRBD1 or TRBD2 (5 bases each). CDR3 length: 15 residues. Per germline, CDR1 MDHEN and CDR2 SYDVKM. The ends were cut back, 11 bases at V and 2 bases at J, with 22 bases in the middle. This CDR3 is CAATRGGAQPYEQYF. In DNA, the CDR3 is TGTGCCGCAACCCGGGGCGGAGCCCAACCCTACGAGCAGTACTTC.

This clonotype was recorded many times. V is TRBV7-2 and J is TRBJ2-5; TRBD2 might be the D (7 bases). The CDR3 totals 14 residues. Germline V gene data show CDR1 as SGHTA and CDR2 as FQGNSA. The ends were cut back, 0 bases at V and 5 bases at J, with 10 bases in the middle. This chain's CDR3 is CASSLAGGLETQYF. CDR3 bases: TGTGCCAGCAGCTTAGCGGGGGGGCTGGAGACCCAGTACTTC.

Within the sample, this clonotype is medium-sized. The chain uses TRBV5-1 and TRBJ1-3; D unclear. Germline CDR1 SGHRS, CDR2 YFSETQ. The CDR3 consists of 14 residues. V gave up 4 bases and J gave up 1 base, with 9 bases separating them. CDR3 amino acids: CASSDDGSGNTIYF. Here the CDR3 DNA reads TGCGCCAGCAGCGACGACGGTTCTGGAAACACCATATATTTT. Supplemented by reference TRBV5-1 and TRBJ1-3, the full variable domain reads KAGVTQTPRYLIKTRGQQVTLSCSPISGHRSVSWYQQTPGQGLQFLFEYFSETQRNKGNFPGRFSGRQFSNSRSEMNVSTLELGDSALYLCASSDDGSGNTIYFGEGSWLTVV.

This clonotype was counted many times. The chain combines TRBV10-3 with TRBJ2-1; D may match TRBD1 or TRBD2 (6 bases each). Between the trimmed V and J ends, which lost 6 bases and 3 bases, there was a span of 18 bases. The CDR3 extends over 16 amino acids. Germline V lookup: CDR1 ENHRY, CDR2 SYGVKD. This CDR3 reads CAIRRSSGADYNEQFF. The CDR3 DNA is TGTGCCATCAGGAGGTCATCGGGGGCGGACTACAATGAGCAGTTCTTC.

J is TRBJ2-2 and V is TRBV7-2; D is undetermined. This CDR3 is built from 13 residues. CDR1 and CDR2 from the germline V gene are SGHTA and FQGNSA. Trimming cost V 2 bases and J 5 bases, with 6 bases left between them. CDR3 DNA: TGTGCCAGCAGCTTAAGTATGACCGGGGAGCTGTTTTTT. Translated: CASSLSMTGELFF.

In this sample, this clonotype turned up many times. The chain recombines TRBV12-3 or TRBV12-4 with TRBJ2-1, with D uncertain. The CDR3 has 14 amino acids. The ends were cut back, 4 bases at V and 5 bases at J, with 12 bases in the middle. The CDR3 spells CASSSWPADNEQFF. In DNA, the CDR3 is TGTGCCAGCAGTTCCTGGCCGGCTGACAATGAGCAGTTCTTC.

This clonotype has at least ten counts. The chain uses TRBV5-1 and TRBJ2-3; 9 bases fit TRBD1. V trimming: 2 bases; J trimming: 2 bases; junction bases outside the gene matches: 0. Germline loops: CDR1 SGHRS, CDR2 YFSETQ. CDR3 length: 14 residues. CDR3 protein: CASSLQGATDTQYF. The CDR3 DNA follows: TGCGCCAGCAGCTTACAGGGGGCCACAGATACGCAGTATTTT.

This clonotype was seen repeatedly, ten times or more. This sequence joins TRBV5-5 and TRBJ1-5; 7 bases agree with TRBD1. V lost 1 base, J lost 2 bases, and 3 bases stayed unmatched. CDR1 SGHKS and CDR2 YYEKEE come from the germline V gene (reference sequence). The CDR3 runs to 15 residues. CDR3 in DNA: TGTGCCAGCAGCTTGAGACAGGGTGGCAATCAGCCCCAGCATTTT. Residues: CASSLRQGGNQPQHF.

The chain couples TRBV5-1 to TRBJ2-3, with D tentatively TRBD1 or TRBD2 (5 bases each). Trimming cost V 0 bases and J 4 bases, with 9 bases left between them. The germline V gene encodes CDR1 SGHRS and CDR2 YFSETQ. The CDR3 sequence is 14 residues long. The CDR3: CASSLERGADTQYF. The DNA for the CDR3 is TGCGCCAGCAGCTTGGAGAGGGGAGCAGATACGCAGTATTTT.

The sample holds many counts of this clonotype. The chain uses TRBV27 and TRBJ2-7, with 8 positions matching TRBD2. Germline V gives CDR1 MNHEY, CDR2 SMNVEV (reference sequence). Losses at the gene ends were 5 bases for V and 4 bases for J; bases not matched to a gene: 13. The CDR3 sequence is 16 residues long. Written as DNA, the CDR3 is TGTGCCAGCAGTCTCCGGGTAGTCCGGGGGGGTTACGAGCAGTACTTC. The encoded protein is CASSLRVVRGGYEQYF.

This clonotype was seen more than once but under ten times. A much larger clone differs from this one at a single base, so this may be a read error. The gene calls are TRBV11-2 and TRBJ2-7, with 11 bases that match TRBD1. The germline CDR1 and CDR2 sequences are SGHAT and FQNNGV. The CDR3 has 16 amino acids. With V trimmed by 5 bases and J by 7 bases, 13 bases remained unmatched. CDR3 sequence (DNA): TGTGCCAGCAGCACAGGACAGGGGGCGATCGCCTTAGAGCAGTACTTC. This encodes CASSTGQGAIALEQYF.